A selection of T cell receptor beta chains follows, all from one sample in a study of shared clonotypes between healthy human individuals. Assay used: immunoSEQ multiplex PCR; TCRdb lists only in-frame clones, some missing. The top ten hold less than 2% of the sample, which has about 770,000 clones, roughly two thirds seen once. Material for sequencing was memory CD4+ T cells sorted from blood. These receptor sequences come from a woman between 25 and 40 years old in good health. CDR3s include the opening cysteine and the closing phenylalanine or tryptophan. The order of the fields is V gene, clone size, J gene, CDR3 protein. Rows may omit the clone size; those that give it use once, few, many or a size class.

>TRBV6-6|-|TRBJ2-4
CASSFRGSAKNIQYF
>TRBV4-1|-|TRBJ2-1
CASSQVRSGSAYNEQFF
>TRBV5-1|-|TRBJ2-1
CASSLDVPSYNEQFF
>TRBV5-1|-|TRBJ2-1
CASSSGQDNNEQFF
>TRBV15|-|TRBJ2-1
CATSRETREGRLEQFF
>TRBV18|-|TRBJ1-1
CASSRQENTEAFF
>TRBV5-1|-|TRBJ2-7
CASSPGLAGREQYF
>TRBV19|-|TRBJ2-3
CASSRTSLDTQYF
>TRBV5-6|-|TRBJ1-1
CASSLRGTEAFF
>TRBV28|-|TRBJ2-5
CASRSGTGYETQYF
>TRBV11-2|-|TRBJ2-7
CASSLEGVSYEQYF
>TRBV25-1|-|TRBJ2-7
CASSDGRTSGIDEQYF
>TRBV28|-|TRBJ2-1
CASTREGEQFF
>TRBV7-2|-|TRBJ2-1
CASSLGRAYNEQFF
>TRBV4-1|few|-
CASSQRPDGAYEQYF
>TRBV5-1|few|TRBJ2-1
CASSLDAFNNEQFF
>TRBV19|-|TRBJ1-1
CASSTKGEVGVRSTEAFF
>TRBV28|-|TRBJ2-2
CASTAGSGTGELFF
>TRBV5-5|-|TRBJ2-5
CASSRGYQETQYF
>TRBV6-1|-|TRBJ1-5
CASNRNSNQPQHF
>TRBV5-1|-|TRBJ1-1
CASSLDSLGVTEAFF
>TRBV4-1|many|TRBJ1-5
CASSQDESNQPQHF
>TRBV18|-|TRBJ2-6
CASSRGSGSPGANVLTF
>TRBV5-8|once|TRBJ2-2
CASSPRTVNTGELFF
>TRBV5-1|few|TRBJ2-3
CASSGSGRAPDTQYF
>TRBV10-3|-|TRBJ1-5
CAISESGQAAGPQHF
>TRBV5-1|-|TRBJ2-3
CASSPGGTLSTDTQYF
>TRBV6-6|-|TRBJ1-1
CASSYVNTEAFF
>TRBV6-5|-|TRBJ1-4
CASRQGATNEKLFF
>TRBV7-9|-|TRBJ2-1
CASSLWTTSYNEQFF
>TRBV11-2|-|TRBJ2-1
CASSFHSNEQFF
>TRBV19|few|TRBJ1-1
CASSRDRVNTEAFF
>TRBV10-1|-|TRBJ2-5
CASSEDAGSTAQYF
>TRBV14|-|TRBJ2-1
CASSQKPGQGNNEQFF
>TRBV7-9|once|TRBJ1-4
CASTQQGTNEKLFF
>TRBV4-1|-|TRBJ2-5
CASSLREYKETQYF
>TRBV6-5|-|TRBJ1-5
CASSRQGTGQPQHF
>TRBV6-1|-|TRBJ2-7
CASRIGREQYF
>TRBV7-3|few|TRBJ2-5
CASSRDKSETQYF
>TRBV5-1|-|TRBJ2-7
CASSLGDRSYEQYF
>TRBV6-5|-|TRBJ2-7
CASRPTSGSSYEQYF
>TRBV2|-|TRBJ2-5
CASVGAALETQYF
>TRBV28|-|TRBJ1-2
CAVSGQTNYGYTF
>TRBV28|-|TRBJ1-4
CASSFLQPTYPRELFF
>TRBV19|-|TRBJ2-4
CASSLRQRNIQYF
>TRBV4-1|-|TRBJ2-5
CASSQNPQGRETQYF
>TRBV5-1|-|TRBJ2-2
CASSAQTTNTGELFF
>TRBV7-2|-|TRBJ1-5
CASTTWGGNQPQHF
>TRBV6-5|-|TRBJ2-1
CASSYSGLASYNEQFF
>TRBV5-1|once|TRBJ2-5
CASSFTGGIQETQYF
>TRBV7-9|-|TRBJ2-5
CASSLNSGRALETQYF
>TRBV27|once|TRBJ2-1
CASSLSYRDQIAGIYNEQFF
>TRBV19|-|TRBJ2-2
CATLRRETGGELFF
>TRBV6-5|-|TRBJ1-3
CASSYSQGFGGNTIYF
>TRBV5-4|-|TRBJ2-7
CASSPDRGAYEQYF
>TRBV13|medium-sized|TRBJ2-7
CASSPIPGQGTWREGGYEQYF
>TRBV27|-|TRBJ1-3
CASSLSGTGPGNTIYF
>TRBV5-1|many|TRBJ2-6
CASSLSGGVSGANVLTF
>TRBV6-5|-|TRBJ2-2
CASSWTGVGELFF